This paragraph reports one T cell receptor (beta chain). Its antigen is unidentified. The CDR3 extends over 16 amino acids. In germline, CDR1 is SEHNR, CDR2 FQNEAQ (reference sequence). V lost 5 bases and J 4 bases, leaving 18 bases between the germline ends. The data are from a study of early stage breast cancer tumors. About the study: Of around 15 invasive breast tumors, about a dozen were hormone receptor-positive, HER2-negative. Each sample averaged around 9.2-fold read coverage. Study outcomes and limitations: In about 90% of the 16 patients, blood comparison separated tumor from normal breast.

The method was immunoSEQ multiplex PCR; TCRdb's version includes in-frame clones alone and lacks a portion of them. Here the sample spans around 28,000 clones, 75% to 85% being singletons. The receptor comes from a person between 55 and 69 years old with breast cancer. V and J are TRBV7-9 and TRBJ2-1; D may be TRBD1 (6 bases). Sequences were obtained from blood. The CDR3 nucleotides are TGTGCCAGCAGCCATCTCCGTGGACAGTCATACAATGAGCAGTTCTTC. It translates to CASSHLRGQSYNEQFF. The whole variable domain, filled in from reference TRBV7-9 and TRBJ2-1, reads DTGVSQNPRHKITKRGQNVTFRCDPISEHNRLYWYRQTLGQGPEFLTYFQNEAQLEKSRLLSDRFSAERPKGSFSTLEIQRTEQGDSAMYLCASSHLRGQSYNEQFFGPGTRLTVL.